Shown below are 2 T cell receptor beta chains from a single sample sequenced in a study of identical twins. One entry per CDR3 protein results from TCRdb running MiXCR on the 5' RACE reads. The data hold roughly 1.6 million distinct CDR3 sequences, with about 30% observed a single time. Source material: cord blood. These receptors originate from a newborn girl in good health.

CDR3 DNA sequence: TGTGCCAGCAGTTTCACCGGGACAGGGGACGAGCAGTACTTC. Translation: CASSFTGTGDEQYF. V is TRBV28 and J is TRBJ2-4, with 10 bases that match TRBD1. The J call is uncertain, as TRBJ2-7 better fits the DNA end. The germline gives CDR1 MDHEN, CDR2 SYDVKM. The CDR3 has 14 amino acids.

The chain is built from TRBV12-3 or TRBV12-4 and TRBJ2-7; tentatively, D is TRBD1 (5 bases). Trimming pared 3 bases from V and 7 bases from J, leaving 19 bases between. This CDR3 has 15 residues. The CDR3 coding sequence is TGTGCCAGCAGTTTTGAATGGGCAGGGAAAAATGAGCAGTACTTC. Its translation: CASSFEWAGKNEQYF.